This TCR beta chain was sequenced in a study of blood T cell repertoires in COVID-19. Study-level information: The United States, Italy and Spain were the sources of the acute and convalescent COVID-19 samples. The analysed material was cDNA or gDNA that came from T cells, B-cell-depleted T cells, or PBMCs.

Unmatched junction bases numbered 8, after V lost 4 bases and J lost 2 bases. The CDR3 is 15 residues long. In germline, CDR1 is SGHAT, CDR2 FQNNGV. As processed by the authors: Estimates of nucleated cell counts were drawn from the amplification of reference gene primers. Data came from immunoSEQ multiplex PCR; TCRdb stores just in-frame clones and leaves some out. V and J calls and clone size follow that table, whereas D and trimming were derived from the DNA. The sample holds approximately 270,000 clones, around 90% seen once. What was sequenced was peripheral blood. This sequence originates from a man over 45 with acute or convalescent COVID-19. The J gene is TRBJ2-7, the V gene TRBV11-2, with 7 bases aligning to TRBD1. The chain's CDR3 is CASSSVRDRTYEQYF. CDR3 coding DNA: TGTGCCAGCAGCTCGGTCCGGGACAGAACCTACGAGCAGTACTTC.